These 8 T cell receptor beta chains share one sample of origin, sequenced in a study of regulatory T cells in long-lasting Graves disease. Arm-PCR of CDR3 regions and iRepertoire HTBI primers were used to build TCR beta libraries. TCRdb fed the multiplex PCR reads into MiXCR, producing one record per CDR3 protein. The table shows over 500,000 distinct CDR3 sequences, with about 16% occurring only once. Time point denoted: newly diagnosed GD, antithyroid drugs for less than 3 months. From PBMCs, RNA was extracted and then used to make the TCR library. The sample was also reused in another study, on T cells in Graves' hyperthyroidism and ophthalmopathy.

The specimen comprised peripheral blood mononuclear cells (PBMCs), sampled at new diagnosis, from a patient treated with antithyroid drugs. The receptors originated from a man younger than 35 with Graves disease.

This clonotype was recorded once. The V and J genes are TRBV5-1 and TRBJ2-1; TRBD2 matches at 10 bases. CDR1 and CDR2 from the germline V gene are SGHRS and YFSETQ. Losses at the gene ends were 0 bases for V and 1 base for J; bases not matched to a gene: 7. CDR3 length: 18 amino acids. In DNA form, the CDR3 reads TGCGCCAGCAGCTTGGCAGCGGGAGGGGCTTCATCCTACAATGAGCAGTTCTTC. Translated, it gives CASSLAAGGASSYNEQFF.

The rearrangement links TRBV20-1 to TRBJ2-7; 7 nucleotides match TRBD1. The CDR3 loop spans 13 amino acids. V was pared by 8 bases and J by 4 bases, with 11 bases of the junction left unmatched. The V gene's germline CDR1 is DFQATT and CDR2 SNEGSKA (reference sequence). The CDR3 DNA sequence: TGCAGTCTGAATCCGGGACAGCGGTACGAGCAGTACTTC. This gives the protein CSLNPGQRYEQYF.

Many counts were recorded for this clonotype. This rearrangement joins TRBV12-3 or TRBV12-4 to TRBJ2-3; 10 bases are a match to TRBD1. The CDR3 consists of 16 residues. The V segment lost 3 bases and the J segment 2 bases; nucleotides outside the gene matches: 5. The CDR3 loop is CASSFPGQGNTDTQYF. The DNA for the CDR3 is TGTGCCAGCAGTTTTCCGGGACAGGGGAACACAGATACGCAGTATTTT.

The chain employs TRBV29-1 and TRBJ1-4, with 10 bases aligning to TRBD1. V trimming: 5 bases; J trimming: 8 bases; junction bases outside the gene matches: 8. This CDR3 comprises 14 residues. The germline V gene has CDR1 SQVTM and CDR2 ANQGSEA. CDR3 in DNA: TGCAGCGTTCAACCCGGGACAGGGGCCGAAAAACTGTTTTTT. Encoded protein: CSVQPGTGAEKLFF.

This clonotype was observed many times. Germline is not matched at one junction end, which may reflect a read error. The gene calls are TRBV5-1 and TRBJ2-5; D is ambiguous. The CDR3 is made up of 11 amino acids. Germline-derived CDR1 and CDR2 are SGHRS and YFSETQ. The CDR3 sequence: CASSLEETQYF. Here the CDR3 DNA reads TGTGCCAGCAGCTTAGAAGAGACCCAGTACTTC. Variable domain in full (rest from reference TRBV5-1 and TRBJ2-5): KAGVTQTPRYLIKTRGQQVTLSCSPISGHRSVSWYQQTPGQGLQFLFEYFSETQRNKGNFPGRFSGRQFSNSRSEMNVSTLELGDSALYLCASSLEETQYFGPGTRLLVL.

This clonotype has a handful of counts. This sequence joins TRBV6-1 and TRBJ2-1, with 11 bases that match TRBD2. The V segment lost 0 bases and the J segment 14 bases; nucleotides outside the gene matches: 9. Looked up from germline, CDR1 is MNHNS and CDR2 is SASEGT. The CDR3 spans 15 residues. CDR3 loop: CASSEALLAGGKKFF. CDR3 DNA: TGTGCCAGCAGTGAAGCCCTGCTAGCGGGGGGTAAGAAGTTCTTC.

V and J are TRBV2 and TRBJ2-7, with TRBD1 matching 9 bases. J was trimmed by 5 bases and V by 2 bases; bases with no gene match: 7. From germline, CDR1 is SNHLY and CDR2 FYNNEI. The CDR3 runs to 15 residues. The CDR3 coding sequence is TGTGCCAGCAGTGAACCGGGACAGGGTATCAACGAGCAGTACTTC. Translation gives CASSEPGQGINEQYF.

Points on this clonotype: Given a much more abundant clone one base away, this may be a read error. The chain is built from TRBV27 and TRBJ2-7, with 8 bases identical to TRBD1. Trimming removed 5 bases from V and 2 bases from J; junction bases left unmatched: 5. The CDR3 loop spans 14 amino acids. Germline CDR1 MNHEY, CDR2 SMNVEV (reference sequence). The CDR3 nucleotides read TGTGCCAGCAGTATGACAGGGGCGGCCTACGAGCAGTACTTC. This codes for CASSMTGAAYEQYF.